The rows below give T cell receptor beta chains drawn from one sample of a study of shared clonotypes between healthy human individuals. TCRdb keeps only in-frame clones here, not all; method: immunoSEQ multiplex PCR. Here the sample spans 2 million to 3 million clones, 80% to 95% being singletons. Sequencing used naive CD4+ T cells from PBMCs. The source of these receptors is a man aged 18 to 29 in good health. Some clones in this sample may be carry-over from other donors' samples. The CDR3 runs from the conserved cysteine through the conserved F or W. Fields, in order: J gene, V gene, CDR3 protein.

TRBJ2-5	TRBV11-1	CASSRRSGQGSETQYF
TRBJ2-7	TRBV28	CASAAGQGYEQYF
TRBJ1-1	TRBV4-2	CASSQASSGRVDTEAFF
TRBJ1-1	TRBV27	CASSFIGVAEAFF
TRBJ2-2	TRBV19	CASRQGATGELFF
TRBJ2-3	TRBV7-3	CASSRSGRAIDTQYF
TRBJ2-5	TRBV7-8	CASRPRAIEGETQYF
TRBJ1-2	TRBV6-6	CASSYSSYGYTF
TRBJ2-1	TRBV5-1	CASSYLAGGPGEQFF
TRBJ2-2	TRBV5-4	CASSLSTGGIRAGELFF
TRBJ2-1	TRBV7-9	CASSLGGISSYNEQFF
TRBJ2-5	TRBV5-1	CASSLDTTSGRGLKTQYF
TRBJ1-3	TRBV6-1	CASSPGPLTGNTIYF
TRBJ1-2	TRBV19	CASSRNGVLYGYTF
TRBJ1-1	TRBV5-4	CASRRRNTEAFF
TRBJ2-2	TRBV4-2	CASSQGPKLGGELFF
TRBJ2-5	TRBV30	CAWSVVRGETQYF
TRBJ1-1	TRBV29-1	CSAQIRLGVGNTEAFF
TRBJ1-1	TRBV5-1	CASSLEAGMNTEAFF
TRBJ1-1	TRBV7-9	CASRPRGRNTEAFF
TRBJ2-7	TRBV25-1	CASSELQGRGPYEQYF
TRBJ2-7	TRBV28	CASRVAGGYDEQYF
TRBJ2-7	TRBV19	CASKHHGRDYEQYF
TRBJ2-1	TRBV19	CASSMMGLAGGNEQFF
TRBJ2-7	TRBV5-8	CASSWMTGSLSYEQYF
TRBJ1-1	TRBV7-9	CASSFRGGKDTEAFF
TRBJ2-2	TRBV28	CASSEAGRAYTGELFF
TRBJ1-4	TRBV6-5	CASRAGVGVRKLFF
TRBJ2-7	TRBV28	CASTLGGGVDEQYF
TRBJ2-7	TRBV5-1	CASSFQTGGNEQYF
TRBJ2-2	TRBV7-2	CASSLVGGQTGELFF
TRBJ2-3	TRBV28	CASSLVRATATDTQYF
TRBJ2-1	TRBV5-1	CASSWGLAGVQDEQFF
TRBJ1-2	TRBV5-8	CASSANYGYTF
TRBJ2-1	TRBV2	CARSDPGYNEQFF
TRBJ2-7	TRBV9	CASSVTSGSGYEQYF
TRBJ1-2	TRBV5-1	CASSSRDRRYGYTF
TRBJ2-5	TRBV5-1	CASSPGSRGETQYF
TRBJ2-7	TRBV7-3	CASSPGRSLSYEQYF
TRBJ2-1	TRBV5-4	CASSSGTSGRGEQFF
TRBJ2-7	TRBV28	CASSPPGQGDYEQYF
TRBJ2-2	TRBV5-4	CASSLGGDTGELFF
TRBJ1-1	TRBV4-2	CASSQGQAGDAEAFF
TRBJ2-5	TRBV18	CASSPPQGRRETQYF